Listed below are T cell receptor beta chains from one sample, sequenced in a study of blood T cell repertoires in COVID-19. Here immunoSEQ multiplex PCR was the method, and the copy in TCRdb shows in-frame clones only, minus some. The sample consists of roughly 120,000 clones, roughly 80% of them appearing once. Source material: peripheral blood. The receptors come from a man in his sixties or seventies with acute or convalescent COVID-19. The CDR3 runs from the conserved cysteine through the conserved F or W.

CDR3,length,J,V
CASSQLGQGFYGYTF,15,TRBJ1-2,TRBV7-2
CASSFHTPGEGYGYTF,16,TRBJ1-2,TRBV7-9
CASSEGTSELYEQYF,15,TRBJ2-7,TRBV9
CSGGQGTYEQYF,12,TRBJ2-7,TRBV29-1
CASNQGGAGETQYF,14,TRBJ2-5,TRBV2
CSVEGQGLYEQYF,13,TRBJ2-7,TRBV29-1
CASSLTGLQPQHF,13,TRBJ1-5,TRBV27
CAISTSGGASGELFF,15,TRBJ2-2,TRBV10-3
CASSTGGQGYEKLFF,15,TRBJ1-4,TRBV7-9
CASSQGLAGYNEQFF,15,TRBJ2-1,TRBV4-1
CAISESRQGINNSPLHF,17,TRBJ1-6,TRBV10-3
CASSGNLGGSEAFF,14,TRBJ1-1,TRBV10-2
CASSFRDTQYF,11,TRBJ2-3,TRBV13
CASSLYRSGANSPLHF,16,TRBJ1-6,TRBV5-1
CSQAQGSETQYF,12,TRBJ2-5,TRBV29-1
CASSTGLAGGPGEQFF,16,TRBJ2-1,TRBV5-8
CASRSEGTNEKLFF,14,TRBJ1-4,TRBV3-1/TRBV3-2
CASSTTGGKETQYF,14,TRBJ2-5,TRBV5-1
CASSQEYASGGTTDTQYF,18,TRBJ2-3,TRBV4-3
CASSIVQGLDEQYF,14,TRBJ2-7,TRBV7-8
CASSLRQGPSYEQYF,15,TRBJ2-7,TRBV7-2
CASKGTSGTLGTQYF,15,TRBJ2-3,TRBV3-1/TRBV3-2
CASSSGGGVDTQYF,14,TRBJ2-3,TRBV28
CASSYRPQADEQFF,14,TRBJ2-1,TRBV6-2/TRBV6-3
CASSLMGNNSPLHF,14,TRBJ1-6,TRBV5-4
CATSSRADYNEQFF,14,TRBJ2-1,TRBV24-1
CASSLAVTGGKPYGYTF,17,TRBJ1-2,TRBV5-5
CASSWEGAPSSYNEQFF,17,TRBJ2-1,TRBV5-1
CASSLFQGLANYGYTF,16,TRBJ1-2,TRBV5-1
CAWSVSVTGELFF,13,TRBJ2-2,TRBV30
CASSQGGGRSSYNEQFF,17,TRBJ2-1,TRBV4-1